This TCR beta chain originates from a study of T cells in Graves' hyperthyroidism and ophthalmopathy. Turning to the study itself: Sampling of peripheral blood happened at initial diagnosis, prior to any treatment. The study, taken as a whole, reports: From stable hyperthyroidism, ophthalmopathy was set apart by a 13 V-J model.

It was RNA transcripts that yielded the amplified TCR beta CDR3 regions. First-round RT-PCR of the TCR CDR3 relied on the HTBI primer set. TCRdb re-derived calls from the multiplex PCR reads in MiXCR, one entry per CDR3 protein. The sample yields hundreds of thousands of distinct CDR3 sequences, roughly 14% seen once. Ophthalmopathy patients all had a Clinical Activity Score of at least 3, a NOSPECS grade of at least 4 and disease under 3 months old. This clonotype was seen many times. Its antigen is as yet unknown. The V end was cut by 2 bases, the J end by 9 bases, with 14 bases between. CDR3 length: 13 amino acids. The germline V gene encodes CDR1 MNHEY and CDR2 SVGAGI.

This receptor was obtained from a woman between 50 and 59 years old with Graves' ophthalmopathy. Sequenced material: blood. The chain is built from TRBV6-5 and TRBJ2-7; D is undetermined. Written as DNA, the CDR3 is TGTGCCAGCAGTTACGTAGTTGGGCACGGGCAGTACTTC. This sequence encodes CASSYVVGHGQYF.